This TCR beta chain emerged from a study of blood T cell repertoires in COVID-19 (TCRdb year 2020). As for the study more broadly: Collaborator samples came from the United States, Italy and Spain and covered acute and convalescent phases of COVID-19. The material from the prospective study consisted of cDNA or gDNA derived from T cells, B-cell-depleted T cells, or PBMCs. Deeply sampled blood TCRbeta repertoires from subjects exposed to, actively infected with, or recovered from COVID-19 were included in the dataset. The repertoires were made available in a free public database intended to serve as a resource for research on the immune response to SARS-CoV-2. The samples were drawn from two sources: the first 160 participants of the ongoing ImmuneRACE study, and about 1,300 subjects contributed by 6 global collaborators. A de-identified subject ID, COVID-19 status, age in years and sex were almost always included in the sample metadata. Where available, HLA class I and class II types were obtained from metadata supplied by the sample provider rather than from assay-based typing. What the study reported, not specific to this receptor: Clinical and demographic metadata were provided uncurated, with the amount varying by source and participant.

In the prospective study, participants were about 18 to 95 years old, resided in fewer than 25 geographic areas of the United States, and were enrolled through a virtual design. Cohort assignment in the prospective study relied on participant-reported clinical history from a screening survey and a study questionnaire. For ImmuneRACE Cohort 3, a participant was defined as recovered based on two consecutive negative NP/OP PCR tests, clearance by a healthcare professional, or resolution of symptoms. Mobile phlebotomists in the prospective study collected whole blood, serum and a nasopharyngeal or oropharyngeal swab from every participant. Additional blood draws and questionnaires over an approximately two-month period could optionally be provided by prospective study participants. Before DNA extraction, prospective study blood samples were shipped either frozen or at room temperature. TCRbeta CDR3 regions were amplified from genomic DNA by means of the immunoSEQ Assay, a bias-controlled multiplex PCR. The study's processing was this. The number of nucleated cells in each sample was estimated by amplification of reference gene primers within the assay. To quantify the absolute abundance of each unique TCRbeta CDR3 rearrangement, sequence reads were collapsed and filtered. For each sample, productive Simpson clonality was calculated by taking the square root of Simpson's diversity index across productive rearrangements. The clones in this table, taken by TCRdb from immuneACCESS, are in-frame only. Not every clone is retained; where verified, under half of the shortfall comes from an unresolved V gene, and the cause of the rest is unknown. That table supplies the V and J calls and clone size; D and trimming were determined from the DNA. The sample table lists a few hundred thousand clones, roughly 90% of them with a count of one. Around a tenth of the sample comes from the top ten.

Concerning this clone itself: Its antigen specificity is not known. Base qualities were left out, and no much larger clone turns up one base away.

Taken from the germline V gene, the CDR1 and CDR2 loops are MGHRA and YSYEKL. Reading from cysteine to phenylalanine, the CDR3 counts 14 amino acids. Only the CDR3 DNA stays, 42 bases, in frame from base 1. V loses 0 bases of germline sequence and J loses 7 bases, and the interval between the two ends is 12 bases. Material: PBMCs or T cells enriched from blood (not recorded which). The receptor chain draws on TRBV4-1 and TRBJ2-5; the D gene is possibly TRBD1, with 5 bases matching. This receptor was taken from a middle-aged woman who had recovered from COVID-19. The CDR3 protein: CASSQEVPQGTQYF. The DNA reads as follows: TGCGCCAGCAGCCAAGAGGTACCTCAGGGGACCCAGTACTTC.